The rows below give T cell receptor beta chains drawn from one sample of a study of T cell repertoires in cytomegalovirus infection. TCRdb re-called the reads with MiXCR, one entry per CDR3 protein. The table records about 310,000 distinct CDR3 sequences, roughly 25% of them present only once. The antigens these receptors bind are not known. The input for sequencing was cultured PBMCs, taken from culture after CMV antigen stimulation. The receptors originated from a human donor in good health (CMV status not recorded). Some clones in this sample may be carry-over from other donors' samples. Both conserved end residues are part of each CDR3. The D gene is left open where the match is weak. A clone size is listed for some rows: how often the clone was seen (once, few, many), or a class if it is expanded.

j_call: TRBJ2-4; d_call: TRBD1; v_call: TRBV27; clone_size: few; cdr3_aa: CASSPGQAGNIQYF; cdr3_nt: TGTGCCAGCAGTCCGGGACAGGCGGGAAACATTCAGTACTTC
j_call: TRBJ2-1; d_call: TRBD1; v_call: TRBV12-3/TRBV12-4; clone_size: few; cdr3_aa: CASSSTQGNEQFF; cdr3_nt: TGTGCCAGCAGTTCAACACAGGGGAATGAGCAGTTCTTC
j_call: TRBJ2-1; d_call: .; v_call: TRBV4-1; clone_size: .; cdr3_aa: CASSQLGFGQFF; cdr3_nt: TGCGCCAGCAGCCAACTCGGGTTTGGGCAGTTCTTC
j_call: TRBJ2-1; d_call: TRBD2; v_call: TRBV7-2; clone_size: many; cdr3_aa: CASSLVGGRAYNEQFF; cdr3_nt: TGTGCCAGCAGCTTAGTAGGCGGGAGGGCCTACAATGAGCAGTTCTTC
j_call: TRBJ1-2; d_call: .; v_call: TRBV10-3; clone_size: few; cdr3_aa: CAIKREGNYGYTF; cdr3_nt: TGTGCCATCAAAAGGGAAGGGAACTATGGCTACACCTTC
j_call: TRBJ1-3; d_call: .; v_call: TRBV19; clone_size: few; cdr3_aa: CASSPRGDTIYF; cdr3_nt: TGTGCCAGTAGTCCTCGGGGGGACACCATATATTTT
j_call: TRBJ2-5; d_call: TRBD2; v_call: TRBV28; clone_size: few; cdr3_aa: CASSYSGTTPGETQYF; cdr3_nt: TGTGCCAGCAGCTATTCCGGGACTACCCCAGGCGAGACCCAGTACTTC
j_call: TRBJ2-5; d_call: TRBD2; v_call: TRBV20-1; clone_size: few; cdr3_aa: CSATLADETQYF; cdr3_nt: TGCAGTGCCACACTAGCGGACGAGACCCAGTACTTC
j_call: TRBJ1-4; d_call: .; v_call: TRBV27; clone_size: .; cdr3_aa: CASSLRTDVTEKLFF; cdr3_nt: TGTGCCAGCAGTTTACGGACCGACGTGACTGAAAAACTGTTTTTT
j_call: TRBJ2-1; d_call: .; v_call: TRBV27; clone_size: once; cdr3_aa: CASSPGVGVREQFF; cdr3_nt: TGTGCCAGCAGTCCCGGGGTTGGGGTTAGGGAGCAGTTCTTC
j_call: TRBJ1-4; d_call: .; v_call: TRBV28; clone_size: .; cdr3_aa: CASSTNPATNEKLFF; cdr3_nt: TGTGCCAGCAGTACGAACCCCGCAACTAATGAAAAACTGTTTTTT
j_call: TRBJ2-5; d_call: .; v_call: TRBV15; clone_size: .; cdr3_aa: CATSRGFSGTRIQETQYF; cdr3_nt: TGTGCCACCAGCAGAGGGTTTTCCGGGACACGCATCCAAGAGACCCAGTACTTC
j_call: TRBJ2-6; d_call: .; v_call: TRBV2; clone_size: .; cdr3_aa: CASSDFSGANVLTF; cdr3_nt: TGTGCCAGCAGTGACTTCTCTGGGGCCAACGTCCTGACTTTC
j_call: TRBJ1-1; d_call: TRBD1; v_call: TRBV19; clone_size: .; cdr3_aa: CASSIGMGWDRTFGEAFF; cdr3_nt: TGTGCCAGTAGTATTGGAATGGGGTGGGACAGAACCTTCGGAGAAGCTTTCTTT
j_call: TRBJ1-2; d_call: .; v_call: TRBV4-1; clone_size: .; cdr3_aa: CASSLEQQGFYGYTF; cdr3_nt: TGCGCCAGCAGCCTAGAACAACAGGGTTTCTATGGCTACACCTTC
j_call: TRBJ2-5; d_call: TRBD2; v_call: TRBV25-1; clone_size: .; cdr3_aa: CASSGPGTWGGETQYF; cdr3_nt: TGTGCCAGCAGTGGACCCGGGACTTGGGGGGGAGAGACCCAGTACTTC
j_call: TRBJ1-5; d_call: .; v_call: TRBV7-2; clone_size: many; cdr3_aa: CASSLSGGPDQPQHF; cdr3_nt: TGTGCCAGCAGCTTGTCCGGGGGGCCAGATCAGCCCCAGCATTTT
j_call: TRBJ1-5; d_call: .; v_call: TRBV20-1; clone_size: few; cdr3_aa: CSASPGVNQPQHF; cdr3_nt: TGCAGTGCTAGTCCCGGGGTCAATCAGCCCCAGCATTTT
j_call: TRBJ1-1; d_call: .; v_call: TRBV7-2; clone_size: many; cdr3_aa: CASSQDFGWGAFF; cdr3_nt: TGTGCCAGCAGCCAAGACTTCGGGTGGGGTGCTTTCTTT
j_call: TRBJ1-5; d_call: .; v_call: TRBV7-9; clone_size: many; cdr3_aa: CASSLETLSGNQPQHF; cdr3_nt: TGTGCCAGCAGCTTAGAAACTCTTTCTGGCAATCAGCCCCAGCATTTT
j_call: TRBJ2-3; d_call: .; v_call: TRBV12-3/TRBV12-4; clone_size: .; cdr3_aa: CASSLTGPTDTQYF; cdr3_nt: TGTGCCAGCAGTTTAACCGGCCCCACAGATACGCAGTATTTT
j_call: TRBJ2-1; d_call: .; v_call: TRBV24-1; clone_size: few; cdr3_aa: CATSVRGDEQFF; cdr3_nt: TGTGCCACCAGTGTGCGGGGCGATGAGCAGTTCTTC
j_call: TRBJ2-3; d_call: .; v_call: TRBV6-5; clone_size: few; cdr3_aa: CASNHPEGTDTQYF; cdr3_nt: TGTGCCAGCAACCACCCCGAGGGCACAGATACGCAGTATTTT
j_call: TRBJ1-1; d_call: .; v_call: TRBV18; clone_size: few; cdr3_aa: CASSPSRDMNTEAFF; cdr3_nt: TGTGCCAGCTCACCATCCAGGGACATGAACACTGAAGCTTTCTTT
j_call: TRBJ2-3; d_call: .; v_call: TRBV11-2; clone_size: few; cdr3_aa: CASSLAQGRTDTQYF; cdr3_nt: TGTGCCAGCAGCTTAGCCCAGGGGCGCACAGATACGCAGTATTTT
j_call: TRBJ2-1; d_call: TRBD1; v_call: TRBV5-5; clone_size: few; cdr3_aa: CASSQGVALGLYTEQFF; cdr3_nt: TGTGCCAGCAGCCAGGGGGTAGCCCTTGGGCTTTACACTGAGCAGTTCTTC
j_call: TRBJ1-1; d_call: .; v_call: TRBV20-1; clone_size: .; cdr3_aa: CSARDSRGTEAFF; cdr3_nt: TGCAGTGCTAGAGATTCAAGAGGCACTGAAGCTTTCTTT
j_call: TRBJ1-2; d_call: .; v_call: TRBV29-1; clone_size: .; cdr3_aa: CSVLQSLNGYTF; cdr3_nt: TGCAGCGTTTTGCAGAGTTTAAATGGCTACACCTTC
j_call: TRBJ1-1; d_call: .; v_call: TRBV10-2; clone_size: .; cdr3_aa: CASKDVNTEAFF; cdr3_nt: TGCGCCAGCAAAGACGTGAACACTGAAGCTTTCTTT
j_call: TRBJ2-3; d_call: TRBD1; v_call: TRBV20-1; clone_size: few; cdr3_aa: CSARAGTADTQYF; cdr3_nt: TGCAGTGCTAGAGCCGGGACAGCCGATACGCAGTATTTT
j_call: TRBJ2-1; d_call: .; v_call: TRBV27; clone_size: .; cdr3_aa: CASSTLSPRPEQFF; cdr3_nt: TGTGCCAGCAGTACCCTGTCCCCCCGCCCTGAGCAGTTCTTC
j_call: TRBJ2-7; d_call: .; v_call: TRBV10-3; clone_size: .; cdr3_aa: CASSVGSKYEQYF; cdr3_nt: TGTGCCAGTTCTGTGGGGTCGAAGTACGAGCAGTACTTC
j_call: TRBJ1-2; d_call: .; v_call: TRBV20-1; clone_size: few; cdr3_aa: CSAPTWGYGYTF; cdr3_nt: TGCAGTGCCCCGACCTGGGGCTATGGCTACACCTTC
j_call: TRBJ2-5; d_call: TRBD1; v_call: TRBV6-5; clone_size: .; cdr3_aa: CASSYNGRTGETQYF; cdr3_nt: TGTGCCAGCAGTTATAATGGGAGGACAGGGGAGACCCAGTACTTC
j_call: TRBJ1-6; d_call: .; v_call: TRBV11-2; clone_size: .; cdr3_aa: CASSRQAWGSPLHF; cdr3_nt: TGTGCCAGCAGCCGACAGGCGTGGGGTTCACCCCTCCACTTT
j_call: TRBJ2-3; d_call: TRBD2; v_call: TRBV7-2; clone_size: few; cdr3_aa: CASSPTGTSGVAPYTQYF; cdr3_nt: TGTGCCAGCAGTCCTACCGGGACTAGCGGGGTTGCCCCGTATACGCAGTATTTT
j_call: TRBJ1-1; d_call: .; v_call: TRBV12-3/TRBV12-4; clone_size: few; cdr3_aa: CASSSYPTEAFF; cdr3_nt: TGTGCCAGCAGTTCCTATCCCACTGAAGCTTTCTTT
j_call: TRBJ2-2; d_call: TRBD2; v_call: TRBV7-2; clone_size: many; cdr3_aa: CASSFTGVAGGTNTGELFF; cdr3_nt: TGTGCCAGCAGCTTTACAGGGGTAGCGGGAGGGACGAACACCGGGGAGCTGTTTTTT
j_call: TRBJ2-1; d_call: .; v_call: TRBV5-1; clone_size: .; cdr3_aa: CASSTSGTPKLYNEQFF; cdr3_nt: TGCGCCAGCAGCACTTCCGGGACTCCGAAACTCTACAATGAGCAGTTCTTC
j_call: TRBJ1-2; d_call: .; v_call: TRBV4-1; clone_size: .; cdr3_aa: CASSQGARGDYGYTF; cdr3_nt: TGCGCCAGCAGCCAAGGGGCCAGGGGTGACTATGGCTACACCTTC
j_call: TRBJ2-2; d_call: TRBD2; v_call: TRBV7-8; clone_size: .; cdr3_aa: CASRRTSGRATGELFF; cdr3_nt: TGTGCCAGCAGGCGTACTAGCGGGAGGGCCACCGGGGAGCTGTTTTTT
j_call: TRBJ1-3; d_call: TRBD1; v_call: TRBV4-1; clone_size: few; cdr3_aa: CASSQIDRAGNTIYF; cdr3_nt: TGCGCCAGCAGCCAGATCGACAGGGCTGGAAACACCATATATTTT
j_call: TRBJ2-2; d_call: .; v_call: TRBV7-2; clone_size: few; cdr3_aa: CASSLEGFLTGELFF; cdr3_nt: TGTGCCAGCAGCCTAGAAGGGTTTCTGACCGGGGAGCTGTTTTTT
j_call: TRBJ2-1; d_call: TRBD2; v_call: TRBV3-1; clone_size: .; cdr3_aa: CASSQAGGNEQFF; cdr3_nt: TGTGCCAGCAGCCAAGCGGGGGGCAATGAGCAGTTCTTC
j_call: TRBJ2-5; d_call: TRBD2; v_call: TRBV7-8; clone_size: .; cdr3_aa: CASSLGGGGRPMETQYF; cdr3_nt: TGTGCCAGCAGCTTAGGAGGAGGCGGGAGGCCAATGGAGACCCAGTACTTC
j_call: TRBJ2-1; d_call: TRBD2; v_call: TRBV30; clone_size: .; cdr3_aa: CAWSARLAGGYNEQFF; cdr3_nt: TGTGCCTGGAGCGCGCGACTAGCGGGAGGATACAATGAGCAGTTCTTC
j_call: TRBJ2-3; d_call: .; v_call: TRBV18; clone_size: .; cdr3_aa: CASSPLQRSDTQYF; cdr3_nt: TGTGCCAGCTCACCACTACAGAGATCAGATACGCAGTATTTT
j_call: TRBJ2-5; d_call: .; v_call: TRBV7-2; clone_size: few; cdr3_aa: CASSFSLHEETQYF; cdr3_nt: TGTGCCAGCAGCTTTAGCCTACATGAAGAGACCCAGTACTTC
j_call: TRBJ2-7; d_call: TRBD1; v_call: TRBV5-4; clone_size: few; cdr3_aa: CASSSLKQGADNEQYF; cdr3_nt: TGTGCCAGCAGCTCACTCAAACAGGGGGCTGACAACGAGCAGTACTTC
j_call: TRBJ2-3; d_call: .; v_call: TRBV6-1; clone_size: .; cdr3_aa: CASSDSPLSADTQYF; cdr3_nt: TGTGCCAGCAGTGACTCACCACTCTCCGCAGATACGCAGTATTTT
j_call: TRBJ2-7; d_call: TRBD2; v_call: TRBV18; clone_size: .; cdr3_aa: CASSQATSRRVYEQYF; cdr3_nt: TGTGCCAGCTCACAAGCGACTAGCCGCCGGGTCTACGAGCAGTACTTC
j_call: TRBJ2-1; d_call: .; v_call: TRBV7-6; clone_size: .; cdr3_aa: CASSLGSSRVDEQFF; cdr3_nt: TGTGCCAGCAGCTTGGGATCTAGCAGAGTCGATGAGCAGTTCTTC
j_call: TRBJ1-4; d_call: TRBD1; v_call: TRBV11-2; clone_size: few; cdr3_aa: CASSSGQFATNEKLFF; cdr3_nt: TGTGCCAGCAGCTCGGGACAGTTTGCAACTAATGAAAAACTGTTTTTT
j_call: TRBJ1-6; d_call: .; v_call: TRBV7-2; clone_size: .; cdr3_aa: CASRRLGPYNSPLHF; cdr3_nt: TGTGCCAGCAGAAGGTTGGGGCCATATAATTCACCCCTCCACTTT
j_call: TRBJ2-5; d_call: TRBD2; v_call: TRBV30; clone_size: .; cdr3_aa: CAWSGLAGETQYF; cdr3_nt: TGTGCCTGGAGTGGATTAGCGGGAGAGACCCAGTACTTC
j_call: TRBJ1-1; d_call: .; v_call: TRBV7-2; clone_size: many; cdr3_aa: CASSPSRGQMNTEAFF; cdr3_nt: TGTGCCAGCAGCCCCTCTCGAGGACAGATGAACACTGAAGCTTTCTTT